One sample yielded the 30 T cell receptor beta chains listed below, sequenced in a study of T-cell memory formation after mild COVID-19. A single record per CDR3 protein comes from TCRdb applying MiXCR to the 5' RACE reads. Counted here are 250,000 to 300,000 distinct CDR3 sequences, roughly 8% occurring once; the ten biggest clones make up about 20%. The sequencing sample was made of PBMCs or a T cell subset sorted from them (not recorded which). The receptor source for this set is a young man who had mild COVID-19 (a few samples of this study predate the infection). Cell type and time point are not known.

The rearrangement joins TRBV12-3 or TRBV12-4 to TRBJ1-1, with D perhaps matching TRBD1 (5 bases). V lost 7 bases and J lost 0, with 21 bases in between. The CDR3 has 17 amino acids. The CDR3 sequence: CASNPRGEGPMNTEAFF. In DNA form, the CDR3 reads TGTGCCAGCAACCCGCGGGGGGAGGGACCCATGAACACTGAAGCTTTCTTT.

This clonotype was picked up a small number of times. The chain links TRBV20-1 to TRBJ2-1, with TRBD2 identical over 13 bases. The CDR3 has 17 residues. Germline V gives CDR1 DFQATT, CDR2 SNEGSKA (reference sequence). V dropped 0 bases and J dropped 0; count of bases not matched to a gene: 2. The CDR3 here is CSARDRLAGGSYNEQFF. CDR3 nucleotide sequence: TGCAGTGCTAGAGATCGACTAGCGGGGGGCTCCTACAATGAGCAGTTCTTC.

In this sample, this clonotype turned up many times. The gene calls are TRBV7-2 and TRBJ2-7, with TRBD2 matching 9 bases. The CDR3 sequence is 16 residues long. V trimming: 1 base; J trimming: 5 bases; junction bases outside the gene matches: 9. CDR1 SGHTA and CDR2 FQGNSA come from the germline V gene. CDR3 nucleotides: TGTGCCAGCAGCTTAGAAGGCGGGGGGGCCGGTCACGAGCAGTACGTC. Protein: CASSLEGGGAGHEQYV.

The chain links TRBV4-1 to TRBJ2-3, with D maybe TRBD1 (5 bases). The CDR3 has 16 amino acids. Germline V gene data show CDR1 as MGHRA and CDR2 as YSYEKL. Trimming pared 1 base from V and 8 bases from J, leaving 19 bases between. The DNA for the CDR3 is TGCGCCAGCAGCCAAGGCTTGTCGGAAGGTCAGGGTACGCAGTATTTT. Translated: CASSQGLSEGQGTQYF.

This clonotype was seen a handful of times. The chain recombines TRBV5-1 with TRBJ1-1; 8 bases are shared with TRBD1. Germline V gene data show CDR1 as SGHRS and CDR2 as YFSETQ. Trimming cost V 4 bases and J 4 bases; bases outside gene matches: 3. The CDR3 spans 13 residues. CDR3 coding DNA: TGCGCCAGCAGCCCCGGGACAGGCACTGAAGCTTTCTTT. Protein product: CASSPGTGTEAFF.

V and J are TRBV18 and TRBJ2-7; 11 bases are a match to TRBD2. The CDR3 runs 15 residues. The V gene end was trimmed by 3 bases and the J gene end by 4 bases; junction bases not matched to a gene: 5. The germline CDR1 and CDR2 sequences are KGHSH and LQKENI. CDR3 nucleotides: TGTGCCAGCTCACCGGGAGTAGCGGGGGGGTACGAGCAGTACGTC. As protein: CASSPGVAGGYEQYV.

This clonotype was recorded at least ten times. The rearrangement links TRBV5-1 to TRBJ2-3; weak D call: TRBD1 (5 bases). The CDR3 is made up of 11 amino acids. Trimming took 3 bases from V and 8 from J, leaving 7 bases between them. Germline-derived CDR1 and CDR2 are SGHRS and YFSETQ. For the CDR3, the DNA is TGCGCCAGCAGCTCCCAGGGTACGCAGTATTTT. It translates to CASSSQGTQYF.

This clonotype was observed a few times. CDR3 nucleotides: TGTGCCAGCAGTGGGATAAGGGAGCAGTTCTTC. Encoded protein: CASSGIREQFF. The chain joins TRBV28 to TRBJ2-1; no clear D. Deletions cut 5 bases from V and 10 bases from J, with 9 bases between. CDR1 and CDR2 from the germline V gene are MDHEN and SYDVKM. The CDR3 loop spans 11 amino acids.

The rearrangement joins TRBV7-2 to TRBJ2-7, with TRBD2 as a possible D gene (6 bases). The CDR3 contains 19 residues. CDR1 is SGHTA, CDR2 FQGNSA, per germline. The V and J ends lost 6 bases and 1 base respectively, with 28 bases between them. CDR3 residues: CASRFQAGGLGLLSYEQYV. CDR3 bases: TGTGCCAGCAGATTCCAAGCGGGCGGCCTGGGATTACTATCCTACGAGCAGTACGTC.

This chain joins TRBV4-1 and TRBJ2-1; 10 bases are shared with TRBD2. Per germline, CDR1 MGHRA and CDR2 YSYEKL. The CDR3 length is 19 residues. V trimming: 1 base; J trimming: 5 bases; junction bases outside the gene matches: 14. The CDR3 loop is CASSQGLSWQAGGNNEQFF. CDR3 DNA sequence: TGCGCCAGCAGCCAAGGGCTATCATGGCAAGCGGGGGGGAACAATGAGCAGTTCTTC.

The chain joins TRBV20-1 to TRBJ1-1; D call uncertain. Germline CDR1 reads DFQATT; CDR2 reads SNEGSKA (reference sequence). CDR3 length equals 13 residues. Trimming removed 3 bases from V and 7 bases from J, with 15 bases in between. The CDR3 spells CSARETATSEAFF. The CDR3 coding sequence is TGCAGTGCTAGGGAGACCGCGACTAGTGAAGCTTTCTTT.

V is TRBV7-9 and J is TRBJ1-1, with D unresolved. The germline V gene has CDR1 SEHNR and CDR2 FQNEAQ (reference sequence). This CDR3 contains 15 residues. The V and J ends lost 8 bases and 0 bases respectively, with 16 bases between them. In DNA, the CDR3 is TGTGCCAGCCGGCCTGGGAAGATATTGAACACTGAAGCTTTCTTT. It encodes CASRPGKILNTEAFF.

The chain combines TRBV7-9 with TRBJ2-7; 12 nucleotides match TRBD1. V gave up 11 bases and J gave up 3 bases; unmatched junction bases: 11. The germline CDR1 and CDR2 sequences are SEHNR and FQNEAQ (reference sequence). The CDR3 sequence is 15 residues long. CDR3 amino acids: CAVGQGAVSIYEQYF. Written as DNA, the CDR3 is TGTGCCGTGGGACAGGGGGCCGTATCAATCTACGAGCAGTACTTC.

The chain links TRBV28 to TRBJ2-5; 9 nucleotides align to TRBD2. Germline loops: CDR1 MDHEN, CDR2 SYDVKM. V trimming: 7 bases; J trimming: 4 bases; junction bases outside the gene matches: 4. The CDR3 spans 13 residues. The CDR3 reads CASMRGGLETQYF. The CDR3 bases are TGTGCCAGCATGCGGGGGGGTTTAGAGACCCAGTACTTC.

This chain uses TRBV7-8 with TRBJ2-5, with D perhaps given as TRBD1 or TRBD2 (5 bases each). Germline lookup yields CDR1 SGHVS and CDR2 FQNEAQ. The CDR3 runs 15 residues. Trimming removed 5 bases at V and 3 bases at J, with 16 bases between. The DNA for the CDR3 is TGTGCCAGCAGCCGGGGCAGGGTGGGGGAAGAGACCCAGTACTTC. This gives the protein CASSRGRVGEETQYF.

The table lists this clonotype with a few counts. This chain uses TRBV6-1 with TRBJ2-7; 11 positions match TRBD1. The CDR3 has 13 amino acids. Germline assignment: CDR1 MNHNS and CDR2 SASEGT. V shed 3 bases, J shed 7 bases, and the junction held 2 bases outside the gene matches. The CDR3 reads CASSEDRGREQYF. The CDR3, as DNA: TGTGCCAGCAGTGAGGACAGGGGGCGGGAGCAGTACTTC.

The CDR3 protein is CASQRNLHQETQYF. The CDR3 coding sequence is TGTGCCAGCCAACGGAACTTGCACCAAGAGACCCAGTACTTC. The genes are TRBV6-5 and TRBJ2-5; D remains ambiguous. CDR1 is MNHEY and CDR2 is SVGAGI in the germline V gene. With 8 bases removed from V and 0 bases from J, the gap between germline ends came to 13 bases. This CDR3 has 14 amino acids.

This clonotype was seen a few times. The V and J genes are TRBV7-6 and TRBJ2-3; D is possibly TRBD1 (5 bases). Germline values: CDR1 SGHVS, CDR2 FNYEAQ. V was trimmed by 0 bases and J by 3 bases, leaving 13 bases between them. The CDR3 totals 16 residues. The CDR3 nucleotides are TGTGCCAGCAGCTTAGCCCGGGCAGGGTGGACAGATACGCAGTATTTT. Translation gives CASSLARAGWTDTQYF.

This clonotype was seen more than once but under ten times. V is TRBV7-9 and J is TRBJ2-7; tentatively, D is TRBD1 (6 bases). Germline CDR1 and CDR2: SEHNR and FQNEAQ (reference sequence). This CDR3 has 16 residues. Trimming stripped 5 bases from V and 3 bases from J, with 20 bases between. The CDR3 here is CASSPKYRVSLYEQYF. CDR3 bases: TGTGCCAGCAGCCCAAAATACAGGGTATCCCTCTACGAGCAGTACTTC.

The sample holds many counts of this clonotype. This rearrangement joins TRBV7-3 to TRBJ2-2; D is ambiguous. Germline CDR1 reads SGHTA; CDR2 reads FQGTGA. V was pared by 5 bases and J by 6 bases, with 10 bases between. The CDR3 loop spans 13 amino acids. CDR3 nucleotide sequence: TGTGCCAGCAGCCGACCCCATTCCGGGGAGCTGTTTTTT. Translation gives CASSRPHSGELFF.

This clonotype has more than one count but fewer than ten. This chain joins TRBV18 and TRBJ1-3; D remains ambiguous. The CDR3 runs to 15 residues. CDR1 and CDR2 (germline): KGHSH, LQKENI. V shed 2 bases and J shed 0 bases, with 8 bases lying between them. CDR3 nucleotide sequence: TGTGCCAGCTCACCAAGGGTCGGCTCTGGAAACACCATATATTTT. Protein: CASSPRVGSGNTIYF. The full variable domain, rest sourced from reference TRBV18 and TRBJ1-3, is NAGVMQNPRHLVRRRGQEARLRCSPMKGHSHVYWYRQLPEEGLKFMVYLQKENIIDESGMPKERFSAEFPKEGPSILRIQQVVRGDSAAYFCASSPRVGSGNTIYFGEGSWLTVV.

This clonotype was counted a few times. The chain uses TRBV18 and TRBJ1-2; TRBD1 matches at 8 bases. CDR3 length: 14 amino acids. In germline, CDR1 is KGHSH, CDR2 LQKENI. V shed 7 bases and J 4 bases; nucleotides not matched to a gene: 8. The CDR3: CASFAGDRSYGYTF. CDR3 nucleotide sequence: TGTGCCAGCTTCGCCGGGGACAGGTCCTATGGCTACACCTTC. The whole variable domain, remainder taken from reference TRBV18 and TRBJ1-2, is NAGVMQNPRHLVRRRGQEARLRCSPMKGHSHVYWYRQLPEEGLKFMVYLQKENIIDESGMPKERFSAEFPKEGPSILRIQQVVRGDSAAYFCASFAGDRSYGYTFGSGTRLTVV.

V and J are TRBV3-1 and TRBJ1-2; possibly TRBD1 for D (5 bases). This CDR3 spans 12 amino acids. The germline CDR1 and CDR2 sequences are LGHDT and YNNKEL (reference sequence). V was cut by 1 base and J by 8 bases, with 8 bases left in between. The CDR3 protein is CASSQGGEGYTF. The CDR3 region has the DNA TGTGCCAGCAGCCAAGGAGGGGAAGGCTACACCTTC.

This clonotype was found a few times. The V and J genes are TRBV24-1 and TRBJ2-1; 15 bases are a match to TRBD2. CDR1 and CDR2 from the germline V gene are KGHDR and SFDVKD. The junction had 8 bases not matched to a gene; V was cut back by 7 bases and J by 8 bases. There are 16 residues in the CDR3. CDR3 amino acids: CATSGTSGGPRDEQFF. CDR3 nucleotides: TGTGCCACCAGCGGGACTAGCGGGGGGCCCCGGGATGAGCAGTTCTTC.

There are a few counts of this clonotype. This rearrangement joins TRBV6-6 to TRBJ1-1, with D possibly being TRBD1 (5 bases). V gave up 2 bases and J gave up 2 bases, with 21 bases separating them. The germline CDR1 and CDR2 sequences are MNHNY and SVGAGI (reference sequence). This CDR3 is built from 18 residues. The CDR3 DNA reads as TGTGCCAGCAGTTACCATTTTCCCTCGGCGGGACCAAACACTGAAGCTTTCTTT. It codes for CASSYHFPSAGPNTEAFF.

This chain connects TRBV6-1 to TRBJ1-6; D is uncertain. V lost 3 bases to trimming and J lost 8 bases, with 14 bases between them. The CDR3 totals 15 residues. Germline CDR1 MNHNS, CDR2 SASEGT. The CDR3: CASSDLTPQYSPLHF. In nucleotides, the CDR3 is TGTGCCAGCAGTGACTTAACACCCCAATATTCACCCCTCCACTTT.

This clonotype occurred a few times. Because the CDR3 is missing its conserved closing phenylalanine or tryptophan, this is likely a read error. The DNA is left out, because the CDR3 cannot be placed on it with certainty; the CDR3 is given as TCRdb lists it. The V gene is TRBV6-5, the J gene TRBJ2-1; the DNA was not used to check the table's D call, TRBD1. Germline CDR1 MNHEY, CDR2 SVGAGI. Both ends counted, the CDR3 spans 12 residues. CDR3 loop: CASSYLGGAVLS.

The chain joins TRBV28 to TRBJ1-2, with 10 positions matching TRBD1. Germline CDR1 reads MDHEN; CDR2 reads SYDVKM. CDR3 size: 13 residues. V lost 11 bases to trimming and J lost 6 bases; unmatched junction nucleotides: 9. Written as DNA, the CDR3 is TGTGCCGGGGGGTCGGGACAGGGGAATGGCTACACCTTC. This sequence encodes CAGGSGQGNGYTF.

The V call is TRBV2, the J call TRBJ2-1, with D perhaps matching TRBD2 (6 bases). Germline values: CDR1 SNHLY, CDR2 FYNNEI. V gave up 3 bases and J gave up 3 bases, with 12 bases separating them. This CDR3 comprises 15 residues. The CDR3 spells CASSEVSSVYNEQFF. CDR3 DNA: TGTGCCAGCAGTGAGGTTTCTAGCGTCTACAATGAGCAGTTCTTC. Combining the CDR3 with reference TRBV2 and TRBJ2-1 gives the whole variable domain EPEVTQTPSHQVTQMGQEVILRCVPISNHLYFYWYRQILGQKVEFLVSFYNNEISEKSEIFDDQFSVERPDGSNFTLKIRSTKLEDSAMYFCASSEVSSVYNEQFFGPGTRLTVL.

This clonotype was counted between two and nine times. V and J are TRBV12-3 or TRBV12-4 and TRBJ2-2, with 12 bases fitting TRBD1. V gave up 4 bases and J gave up 4 bases; unmatched junction bases: 1. The CDR3 runs to 15 residues. CDR3 coding DNA: TGTGCCAGCAGTTGGGGACAGGGGGCCACCGGGGAGCTGTTTTTT. It yields the protein CASSWGQGATGELFF.